These 20 T cell receptor beta chains were sequenced from one sample in a study of patients and donors after allogeneic stem cell transplantation. TCRdb recomputed calls from the RT-PCR reads with MiXCR, one row per CDR3 protein. The table shows approximately 38,000 distinct CDR3 sequences, with roughly 30% occurring only once. Sequenced: blood, either unsorted or a sorted T cell fraction (not recorded which). The receptors were gathered from a human donor who was either an allogeneic HSCT recipient or a stem cell or donor lymphocyte infusion donor (not recorded which). It is not recorded whose cells these are; they may come from a transplant donor.

This clonotype was recorded a few times. This rearrangement joins TRBV6-5 to TRBJ1-2, with D possibly being TRBD1 (5 bases). This CDR3 is built from 12 residues. Germline V CDR1 and CDR2: MNHEY, SVGAGI. V was trimmed by 7 bases and J by 8 bases, leaving 14 bases between them. In nucleotides, the CDR3 is TGTGCCAGCACCGAACGGAGGGGAGGCTACACCTTC. It specifies CASTERRGGYTF.

The chain couples TRBV27 to TRBJ1-6; tentative D call: TRBD1 (6 bases). CDR3 size: 15 residues. Germline V gene data show CDR1 as MNHEY and CDR2 as SMNVEV (reference sequence). Trimming stripped 1 base from V and 9 bases from J, with 13 bases between. The CDR3 bases are TGTGCCAGCAGTTTATTATCCAGGGGAGGTTCACCCCTCCACTTT. Protein product: CASSLLSRGGSPLHF.

This rearrangement joins TRBV20-1 to TRBJ1-1; maybe TRBD1 (5 bases). Per germline, CDR1 DFQATT and CDR2 SNEGSKA (reference sequence). The CDR3 extends over 14 amino acids. Trimming took off 3 bases at V and 3 bases at J, with 14 bases between the two ends. The CDR3 reads CSASPRRGHTEAFF. In DNA form, the CDR3 reads TGCAGTGCTAGCCCCAGGAGGGGTCACACTGAAGCTTTCTTT.

The chain joins TRBV6-6 to TRBJ2-6; no clear D. The CDR3 is 12 residues long. The ends were cut back, 6 bases at V and 12 bases at J, with 12 bases in the middle. The germline V gene encodes CDR1 MNHNY and CDR2 SVGAGI (reference sequence). CDR3 amino acids: CASSSNPIVLTF. In nucleotides, the CDR3 is TGTGCCAGCAGCTCAAATCCGATCGTCCTGACTTTC.

The V and J genes are TRBV10-3 and TRBJ2-7; D possibly uses TRBD1 or TRBD2 (5 bases each). The CDR3 loop spans 14 amino acids. Germline CDR1 reads ENHRY; CDR2 reads SYGVKD. V was cut by 0 bases and J by 7 bases, with 13 bases left in between. The CDR3 spells CAISESVWDVEQYF. CDR3 DNA: TGTGCCATCAGTGAGTCGGTCTGGGACGTAGAGCAGTACTTC.

This chain joins TRBV4-2 and TRBJ1-5; D possibly corresponds to TRBD1 (5 bases). Trimming removed 0 bases at V and 4 bases at J, with 10 bases between. CDR1 and CDR2 (germline): LGHNA, YNFKEQ. This CDR3 contains 15 residues. CDR3 DNA: TGTGCCAGCAGCCAAGAGTGGGGGGATAATCAGCCCCAGCATTTT. Translating it yields CASSQEWGDNQPQHF.

V gene TRBV6-2 or TRBV6-3 combines with J gene TRBJ2-5, with TRBD2 matching 11 bases. The CDR3 runs 17 residues. V shed 2 bases, J shed 4 bases, and the junction held 9 bases outside the gene matches. Germline V gene sequence: CDR1 MNHEY, CDR2 SVGEGT. CDR3 DNA: TGTGCCAGCAGTTACCCTTGGACTAGCGGGCGGGGAGAGACCCAGTACTTC. Its translation is CASSYPWTSGRGETQYF.

This clonotype was seen only a few times. The genes are TRBV7-3 and TRBJ1-3, with a possible D match to TRBD1 (5 bases). The CDR3 runs 14 residues. V was trimmed by 5 bases and J by 2 bases, leaving 10 bases between them. Germline values: CDR1 SGHTA, CDR2 FQGTGA. The CDR3 loop is CASSPLGPGNTIYF. In nucleotides, the CDR3 is TGTGCCAGCAGCCCCTTGGGGCCTGGAAACACCATATATTTT.

This clonotype has a handful of counts. This chain uses TRBV5-1 with TRBJ2-5; 15 bases match TRBD2. J lost 3 bases, V lost 2 bases, and 5 bases had no gene match. CDR1 SGHRS and CDR2 YFSETQ come from the germline V gene. This CDR3 comprises 17 residues. CDR3 in DNA: TGCGCCAGCAGCTTAGGACTAGCGGGAGGGCCCAAAGAGACCCAGTACTTC. It encodes CASSLGLAGGPKETQYF.

A note on this clonotype: At one end the junction does not follow the germline gene, possibly because of a read error. The rearrangement joins TRBV10-3 to TRBJ2-7, with 7 nucleotides matching TRBD2. The CDR3 runs 14 residues. CDR1 ENHRY and CDR2 SYGVKD come from the germline V gene. CDR3 sequence reads: CAIGELALPTEQYF. The DNA for the CDR3 is TGTGCCATCGGTGAACTAGCGCTACCTACAGAGCAGTACTTC.

This chain links TRBV12-3 or TRBV12-4 with TRBJ1-2; TRBD1 might be the D (6 bases). CDR3 length: 13 amino acids. Trimming cost V 8 bases and J 8 bases, with 18 bases left between them. The CDR3 coding sequence is TGTGCCAGCCAATTCACACAGGGATCCGGCTACACCTTC. Protein: CASQFTQGSGYTF.

This clonotype was observed a few times. The J gene is TRBJ1-3, the V gene TRBV4-3, with 8 bases matching TRBD1. The CDR3 loop spans 17 amino acids. Germline loops: CDR1 LGHNA, CDR2 YSLEER. The V segment lost 0 bases and the J segment 2 bases; nucleotides outside the gene matches: 6. The CDR3 DNA is TGCGCCAGCAGCCAAGAACCCGTGGACAGGGCTGGAAACACCATATATTTT. It specifies CASSQEPVDRAGNTIYF.

The chain employs TRBV28 and TRBJ2-4; D gene unclear. The CDR3 length is 11 residues. In germline, CDR1 is MDHEN, CDR2 SYDVKM. V shed 6 bases and J shed 6 bases, with 6 bases lying between them. As DNA, the CDR3 is TGTGCCAGCAGGAACTTAAACATTCAGTACTTC. Its translation is CASRNLNIQYF.

This chain uses TRBV5-6 with TRBJ2-7; 12 bases fit TRBD1. V lost 4 bases and J lost 7; bases outside the gene matches: 9. CDR1 SGHDT and CDR2 YYEEEE come from the germline V gene. This CDR3 has 15 residues. As DNA, the CDR3 is TGTGCCAGCAGCGCCGGGACAGGGGGCACGGGGGAGCAGTACTTC. Protein sequence: CASSAGTGGTGEQYF.

Ten or more counts support this clonotype. The V call is TRBV10-3, the J call TRBJ1-5, with a weak D call TRBD1 (6 bases). The CDR3 is 18 residues long. Germline lookup yields CDR1 ENHRY and CDR2 SYGVKD. Trimming took 0 bases from V and 3 from J, leaving 18 bases between them. CDR3 coding DNA: TGTGCCATCAGTGAGTCGAAGGGCGGCGGACAGTTCAATCAGCCCCAGCATTTT. Encoded protein: CAISESKGGGQFNQPQHF.

The chain joins TRBV19 to TRBJ2-1; D may be TRBD1 (5 bases). The germline V and J ends were trimmed by 6 bases and 0 bases, with 9 bases remaining between them. Per the germline V gene, CDR1 is LNHDA and CDR2 is SQIVND (reference sequence). The CDR3 has 14 amino acids. The CDR3 DNA reads TGTGCCAGTAGCAGGGCGAGCTCCTACAATGAGCAGTTCTTC. This sequence encodes CASSRASSYNEQFF.

The chain couples TRBV14 to TRBJ1-1; the D is unclear. Germline values: CDR1 SGHDN, CDR2 FVKESK. The CDR3 has 17 amino acids. Trimming stripped 1 base from V and 4 bases from J, with 19 bases between. CDR3 amino acids: CASSQVTALGMGTEAFF. CDR3 in DNA: TGTGCCAGCAGCCAAGTTACAGCACTAGGCATGGGCACTGAAGCTTTCTTT.

This clonotype has a handful of counts. The genes are TRBV25-1 and TRBJ2-1; D gene uncertain. This CDR3 comprises 11 residues. Between the trimmed V and J ends, which lost 7 bases and 6 bases, there was a span of 7 bases. Germline CDR1 is MGHDK and CDR2 is SYGVNS. DNA of the CDR3: TGTGCCAGCACAGCTTTCAATGAGCAGTTCTTC. The encoded protein is CASTAFNEQFF.

The chain combines TRBV10-3 with TRBJ1-5; TRBD1 is a possible D gene (6 bases). CDR3 length: 16 residues. CDR1 ENHRY and CDR2 SYGVKD come from the germline V gene. Trimming left V 0 bases short and J 2 bases short, with 11 bases between. The CDR3 loop is CAISESEGVGNQPQHF. The CDR3 nucleotides read TGTGCCATCAGTGAGTCGGAGGGGGTGGGCAATCAGCCCCAGCATTTT.

The chain employs TRBV15 and TRBJ2-3, with D possibly being TRBD2 (5 bases). Trimming stripped 9 bases from V and 3 bases from J, with 16 bases between. This CDR3 is built from 14 residues. Germline-derived CDR1 and CDR2 are LNHNV and YYDKDF (reference sequence). CDR3 loop: CATVRGRGTDTQYF. Here the CDR3 DNA reads TGTGCCACGGTGAGAGGGAGAGGGACAGATACGCAGTATTTT. The full variable domain, in which reference TRBV15 and TRBJ2-3 provide the parts outside the CDR3, is DAMVIQNPRYQVTQFGKPVTLSCSQTLNHNVMYWYQQKSSQAPKLLFHYYDKDFNNEADTPDNFQSRRPNTSFCFLDIRSPGLGDTAMYLCATVRGRGTDTQYFGPGTRLTVL.